This T cell receptor beta chain originates from a study of blood T cell repertoires in COVID-19. In the study overall: COVID-19 samples collected from the United States, Italy and Spain covered acute and convalescent phases.

Worth noting for this clone: The same CDR3 can be traced to other DNA sequences in this sample.

The germline V gene has CDR1 SQVTM and CDR2 ANQGSEA. J lost 3 bases, V lost 4 bases, and 0 bases had no gene match. There are 12 residues in the CDR3. Profiled with immunoSEQ multiplex PCR; TCRdb holds only in-frame clones, not every one. This table holds 85,000 to 130,000 clones, around 83% found once. The clonotype was recovered from a woman older than 75 with active or convalescent COVID-19. Sample: peripheral blood. The chain has TRBV29-1 and TRBJ1-1; 9 bases line up with TRBD1. CDR3 region: CSVGQGDTEAFF. In DNA, the CDR3 is TGCAGCGTTGGACAGGGGGACACTGAAGCTTTCTTT.